This record covers a single T cell receptor beta chain. This sample was included in a study of blood T cell repertoires in COVID-19. Study in general: From T cells, B-cell-depleted T cells, or PBMCs came the material, which was cDNA or gDNA.

With 0 bases removed from V and 6 bases from J, the gap between germline ends came to 15 bases. Germline CDR1 and CDR2: SGHTA and FQGNSA. CDR3 size: 15 residues. Clones were sequenced by immunoSEQ multiplex PCR, and TCRdb holds only the in-frame ones, with some missing. The sample lists 15,000 to 20,000 clones; 70% to 90% were seen once. Sequencing was carried out using peripheral blood. The receptor was derived from a human donor in a cohort sampled during active COVID-19. J is TRBJ2-7 and V is TRBV7-2; weak D call: TRBD1 (5 bases). DNA for the CDR3: TGTGCCAGCAGCTTAGCGACAGCCTCTTCCAGCGAGCAGTACTTC. This sequence encodes CASSLATASSSEQYF.